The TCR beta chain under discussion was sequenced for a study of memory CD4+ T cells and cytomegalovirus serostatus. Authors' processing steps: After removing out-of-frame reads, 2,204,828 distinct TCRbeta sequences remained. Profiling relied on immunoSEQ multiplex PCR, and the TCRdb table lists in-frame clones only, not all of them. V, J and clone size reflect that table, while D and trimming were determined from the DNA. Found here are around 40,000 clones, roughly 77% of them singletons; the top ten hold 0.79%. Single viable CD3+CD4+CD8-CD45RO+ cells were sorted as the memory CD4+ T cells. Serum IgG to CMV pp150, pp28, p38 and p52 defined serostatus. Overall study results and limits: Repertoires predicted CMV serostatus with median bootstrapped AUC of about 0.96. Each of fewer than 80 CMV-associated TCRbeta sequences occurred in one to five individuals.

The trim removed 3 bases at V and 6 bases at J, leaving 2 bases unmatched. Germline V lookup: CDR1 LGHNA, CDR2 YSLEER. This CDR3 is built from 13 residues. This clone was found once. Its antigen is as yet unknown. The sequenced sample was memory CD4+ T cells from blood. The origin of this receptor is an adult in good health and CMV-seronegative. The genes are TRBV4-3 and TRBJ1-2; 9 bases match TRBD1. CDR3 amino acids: CASSQGQGDGYTF. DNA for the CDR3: TGCGCCAGCAGCCAGGGACAGGGTGATGGCTACACCTTC.